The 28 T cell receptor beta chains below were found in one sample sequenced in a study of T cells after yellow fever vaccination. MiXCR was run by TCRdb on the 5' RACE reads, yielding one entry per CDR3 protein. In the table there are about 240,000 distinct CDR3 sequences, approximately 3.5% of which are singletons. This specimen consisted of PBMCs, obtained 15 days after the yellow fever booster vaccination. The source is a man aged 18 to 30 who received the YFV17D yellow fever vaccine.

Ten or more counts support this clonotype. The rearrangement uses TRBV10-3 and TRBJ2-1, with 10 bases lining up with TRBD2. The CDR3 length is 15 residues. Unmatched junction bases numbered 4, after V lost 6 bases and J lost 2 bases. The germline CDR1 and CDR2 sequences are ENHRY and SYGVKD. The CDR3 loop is CAIRGAGGPYNEQFF. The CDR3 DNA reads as TGTGCCATCAGGGGAGCGGGGGGGCCCTACAATGAGCAGTTCTTC.

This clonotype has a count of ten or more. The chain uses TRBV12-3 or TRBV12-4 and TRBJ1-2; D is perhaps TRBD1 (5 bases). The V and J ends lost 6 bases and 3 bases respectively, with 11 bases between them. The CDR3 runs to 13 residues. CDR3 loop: CASSRGGDYGYTF. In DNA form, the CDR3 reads TGTGCCAGCAGCCGGGGAGGGGACTATGGCTACACCTTC.

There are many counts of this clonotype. CDR3 sequence: CASSYQGAINTEAFF. The CDR3 bases are TGCGCCAGCAGCTACCAGGGGGCGATTAACACTGAAGCTTTCTTT. The chain employs TRBV5-1 and TRBJ1-1; 8 nucleotides align to TRBD1. The CDR3 spans 15 residues. V was clipped by 3 bases and J by 2 bases; unmatched bases: 6. Germline assignment: CDR1 SGHRS and CDR2 YFSETQ.

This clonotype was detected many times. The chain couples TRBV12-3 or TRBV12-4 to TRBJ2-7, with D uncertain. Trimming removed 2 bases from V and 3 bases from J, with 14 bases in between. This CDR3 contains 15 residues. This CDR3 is CASSLPWGSSYEQYF. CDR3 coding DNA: TGTGCCAGCAGTTTACCATGGGGTTCCAGCTACGAGCAGTACTTC.

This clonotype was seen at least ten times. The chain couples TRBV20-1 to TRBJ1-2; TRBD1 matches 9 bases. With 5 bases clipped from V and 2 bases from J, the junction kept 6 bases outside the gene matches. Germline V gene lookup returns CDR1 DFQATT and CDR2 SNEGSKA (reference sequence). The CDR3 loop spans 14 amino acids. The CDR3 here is CSAGGTGNNYGYTF. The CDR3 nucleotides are TGCAGTGCTGGGGGGACAGGGAACAACTATGGCTACACCTTC.

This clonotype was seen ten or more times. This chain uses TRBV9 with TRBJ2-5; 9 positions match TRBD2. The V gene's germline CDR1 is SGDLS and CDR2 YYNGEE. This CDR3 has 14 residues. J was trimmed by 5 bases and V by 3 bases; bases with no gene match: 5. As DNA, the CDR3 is TGTGCCAGCAGCGCGGGACTAGCAGGCGAGACCCAGTACTTC. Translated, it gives CASSAGLAGETQYF.

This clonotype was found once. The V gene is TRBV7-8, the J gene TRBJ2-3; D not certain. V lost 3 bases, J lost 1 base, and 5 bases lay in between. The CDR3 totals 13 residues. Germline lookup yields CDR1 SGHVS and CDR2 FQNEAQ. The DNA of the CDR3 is TGTGCCAGCAGCTTTGGCCGCACAGATACGCAGTATTTT. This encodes CASSFGRTDTQYF.

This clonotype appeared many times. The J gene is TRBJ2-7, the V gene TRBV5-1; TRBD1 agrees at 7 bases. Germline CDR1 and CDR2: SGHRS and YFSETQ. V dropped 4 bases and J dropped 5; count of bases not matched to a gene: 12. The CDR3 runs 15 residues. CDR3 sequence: CASSPIDRELDEQYF. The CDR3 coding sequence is TGCGCCAGCAGCCCTATTGACAGGGAGCTGGACGAGCAGTACTTC.

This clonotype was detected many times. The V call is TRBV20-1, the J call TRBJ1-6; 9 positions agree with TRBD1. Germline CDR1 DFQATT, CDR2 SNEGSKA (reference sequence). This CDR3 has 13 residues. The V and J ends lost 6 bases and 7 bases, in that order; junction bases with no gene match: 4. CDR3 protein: CSAKQGANSPLHF. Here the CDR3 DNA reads TGCAGTGCCAAACAGGGGGCCAATTCACCCCTCCACTTT.

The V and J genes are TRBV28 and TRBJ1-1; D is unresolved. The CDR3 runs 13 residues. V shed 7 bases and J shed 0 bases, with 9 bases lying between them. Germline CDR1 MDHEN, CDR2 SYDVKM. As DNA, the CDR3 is TGTGCCAGCATGACCCGATTGAACACTGAAGCTTTCTTT. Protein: CASMTRLNTEAFF.

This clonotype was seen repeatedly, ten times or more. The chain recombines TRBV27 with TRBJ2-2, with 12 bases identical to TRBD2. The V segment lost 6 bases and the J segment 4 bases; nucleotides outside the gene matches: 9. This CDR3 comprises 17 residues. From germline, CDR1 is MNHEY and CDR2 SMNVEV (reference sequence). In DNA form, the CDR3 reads TGTGCCAGCAGGCGCAAACTAGCGGGGGGTATCACCGGGGAGCTGTTTTTT. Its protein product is CASRRKLAGGITGELFF.

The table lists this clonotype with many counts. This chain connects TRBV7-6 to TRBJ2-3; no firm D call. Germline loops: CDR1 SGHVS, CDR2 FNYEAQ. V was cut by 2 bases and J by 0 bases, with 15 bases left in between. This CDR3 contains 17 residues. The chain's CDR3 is CASSLSPSQDSTDTQYF. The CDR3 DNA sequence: TGTGCCAGCAGCTTAAGTCCTAGTCAAGACAGCACAGATACGCAGTATTTT.

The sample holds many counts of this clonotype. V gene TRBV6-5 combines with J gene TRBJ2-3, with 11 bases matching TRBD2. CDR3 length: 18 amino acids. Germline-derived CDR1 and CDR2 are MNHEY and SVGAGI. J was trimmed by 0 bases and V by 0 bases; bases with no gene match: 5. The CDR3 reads CASSYSASGGTSTDTQYF. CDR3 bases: TGTGCCAGCAGTTACTCAGCTAGCGGGGGGACTAGCACAGATACGCAGTATTTT.

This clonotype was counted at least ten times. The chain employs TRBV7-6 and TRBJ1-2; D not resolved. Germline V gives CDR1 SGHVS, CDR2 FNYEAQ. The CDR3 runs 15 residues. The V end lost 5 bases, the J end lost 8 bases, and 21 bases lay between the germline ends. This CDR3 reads CASSPVLNTPEGYTF. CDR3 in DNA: TGTGCCAGCAGCCCCGTTCTGAACACTCCGGAAGGCTACACCTTC.

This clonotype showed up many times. The CDR3 nucleotides are TGTGCCAGCAGCAACACAGGGAGGTCCAGGGGGACCCAGTACTTC. Its protein product is CASSNTGRSRGTQYF. The chain combines TRBV7-2 with TRBJ2-5, with D perhaps being TRBD1 or TRBD2 (6 bases each). Germline CDR1 reads SGHTA; CDR2 reads FQGNSA. V dropped 5 bases and J dropped 7 bases, with 20 bases sitting between them. CDR3 size: 15 residues.

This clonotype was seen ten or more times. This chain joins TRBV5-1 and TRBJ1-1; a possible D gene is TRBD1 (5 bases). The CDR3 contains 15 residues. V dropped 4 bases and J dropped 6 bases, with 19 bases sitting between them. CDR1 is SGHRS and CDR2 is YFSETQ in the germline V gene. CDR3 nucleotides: TGCGCCAGCAGCCCGGAAGACAGAGTGACCGCTGAAGCTTTCTTT. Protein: CASSPEDRVTAEAFF. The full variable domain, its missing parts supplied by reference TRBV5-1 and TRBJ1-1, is KAGVTQTPRYLIKTRGQQVTLSCSPISGHRSVSWYQQTPGQGLQFLFEYFSETQRNKGNFPGRFSGRQFSNSRSEMNVSTLELGDSALYLCASSPEDRVTAEAFFGQGTRLTVV.

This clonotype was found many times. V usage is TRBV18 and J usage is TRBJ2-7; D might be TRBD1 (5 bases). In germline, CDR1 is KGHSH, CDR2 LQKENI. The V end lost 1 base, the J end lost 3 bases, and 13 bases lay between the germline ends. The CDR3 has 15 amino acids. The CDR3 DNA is TGTGCCAGCTCACCACTCCAGCGACAGAGCTACGAGCAGTACTTC. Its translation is CASSPLQRQSYEQYF.

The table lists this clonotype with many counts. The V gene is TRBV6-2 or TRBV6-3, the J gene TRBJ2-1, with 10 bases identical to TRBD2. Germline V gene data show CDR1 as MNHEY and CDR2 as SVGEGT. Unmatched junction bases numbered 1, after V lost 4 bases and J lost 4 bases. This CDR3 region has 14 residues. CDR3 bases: TGTGCCAGCAGTTGGACTAGCGGTTACAATGAGCAGTTCTTC. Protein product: CASSWTSGYNEQFF.

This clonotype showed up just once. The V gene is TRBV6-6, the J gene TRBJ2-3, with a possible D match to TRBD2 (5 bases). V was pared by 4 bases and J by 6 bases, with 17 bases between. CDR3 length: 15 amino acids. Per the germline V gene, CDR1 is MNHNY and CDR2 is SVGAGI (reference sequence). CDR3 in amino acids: CASSSQPDGMDTQYF. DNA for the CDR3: TGTGCCAGCAGTTCCCAACCCGACGGGATGGATACGCAGTATTTT.

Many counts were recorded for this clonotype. The CDR3 region is CASSQKGQISYNEQFF. In DNA form, the CDR3 reads TGCGCCAGCAGCCAAAAAGGACAGATATCCTACAATGAGCAGTTCTTC. The V call is TRBV4-1, the J call TRBJ2-1; weak D call: TRBD1 (6 bases). The germline V gene encodes CDR1 MGHRA and CDR2 YSYEKL. V was trimmed by 2 bases and J by 1 base, leaving 12 bases between them. The CDR3 spans 16 residues.

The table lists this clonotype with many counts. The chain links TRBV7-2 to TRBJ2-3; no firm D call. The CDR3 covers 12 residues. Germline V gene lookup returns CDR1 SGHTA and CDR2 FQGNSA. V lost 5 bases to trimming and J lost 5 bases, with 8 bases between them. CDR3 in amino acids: CASSRSEDTQYF. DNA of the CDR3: TGTGCCAGCAGCCGTTCAGAAGATACGCAGTATTTT.

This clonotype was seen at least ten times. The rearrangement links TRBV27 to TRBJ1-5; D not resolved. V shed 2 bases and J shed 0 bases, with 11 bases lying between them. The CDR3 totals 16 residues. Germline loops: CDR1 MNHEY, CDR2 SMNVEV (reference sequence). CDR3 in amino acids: CASSLIGPYSNQPQHF. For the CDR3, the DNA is TGTGCCAGCAGTTTAATTGGTCCCTATAGCAATCAGCCCCAGCATTTT.

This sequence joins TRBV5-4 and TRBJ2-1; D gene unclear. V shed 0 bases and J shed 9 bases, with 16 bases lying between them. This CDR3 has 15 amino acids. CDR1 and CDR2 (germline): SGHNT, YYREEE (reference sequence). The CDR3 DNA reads TGTGCCAGCAGCTTGGATCCATCCGTCCCTTCTGAGCAGTTCTTC. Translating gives CASSLDPSVPSEQFF.

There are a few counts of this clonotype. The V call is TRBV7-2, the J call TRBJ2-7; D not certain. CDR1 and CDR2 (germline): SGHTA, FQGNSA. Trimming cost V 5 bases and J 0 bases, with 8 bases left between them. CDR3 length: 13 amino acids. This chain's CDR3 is CASSTTSSYEQYF. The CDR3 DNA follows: TGTGCCAGCAGCACGACGAGCTCCTACGAGCAGTACTTC.

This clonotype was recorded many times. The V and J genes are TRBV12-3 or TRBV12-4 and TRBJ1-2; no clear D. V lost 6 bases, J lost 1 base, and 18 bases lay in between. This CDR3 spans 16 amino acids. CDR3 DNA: TGTGCCAGCAGCCGAAACGTCGGCACCCGTAACTATGGCTACACCTTC. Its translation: CASSRNVGTRNYGYTF.

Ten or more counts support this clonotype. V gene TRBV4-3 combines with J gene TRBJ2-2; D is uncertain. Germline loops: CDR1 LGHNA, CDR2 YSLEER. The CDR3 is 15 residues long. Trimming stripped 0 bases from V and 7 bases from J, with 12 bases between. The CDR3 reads CASSQETSANGELFF. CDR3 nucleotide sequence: TGCGCCAGCAGCCAAGAGACGAGCGCAAACGGGGAGCTGTTTTTT.

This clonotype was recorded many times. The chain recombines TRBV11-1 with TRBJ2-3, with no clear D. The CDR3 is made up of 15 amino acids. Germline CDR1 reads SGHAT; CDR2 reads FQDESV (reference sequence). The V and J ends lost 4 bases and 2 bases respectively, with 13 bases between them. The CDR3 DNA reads TGTGCCAGCAGCTCGTTACTCGGGCCCACAGATACGCAGTATTTT. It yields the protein CASSSLLGPTDTQYF. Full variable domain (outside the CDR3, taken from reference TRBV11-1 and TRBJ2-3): EAEVAQSPRYKITEKSQAVAFWCDPISGHATLYWYRQILGQGPELLVQFQDESVVDDSQLPKDRFSAERLKGVDSTLKIQPAELGDSAMYLCASSSLLGPTDTQYFGPGTRLTVL.

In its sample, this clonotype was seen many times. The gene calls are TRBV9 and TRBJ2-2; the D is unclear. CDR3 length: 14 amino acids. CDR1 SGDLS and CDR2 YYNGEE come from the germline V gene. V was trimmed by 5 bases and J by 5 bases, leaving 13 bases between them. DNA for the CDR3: TGTGCCAGCAGATCCGGGCCAATAACCGGGGAGCTGTTTTTT. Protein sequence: CASRSGPITGELFF.